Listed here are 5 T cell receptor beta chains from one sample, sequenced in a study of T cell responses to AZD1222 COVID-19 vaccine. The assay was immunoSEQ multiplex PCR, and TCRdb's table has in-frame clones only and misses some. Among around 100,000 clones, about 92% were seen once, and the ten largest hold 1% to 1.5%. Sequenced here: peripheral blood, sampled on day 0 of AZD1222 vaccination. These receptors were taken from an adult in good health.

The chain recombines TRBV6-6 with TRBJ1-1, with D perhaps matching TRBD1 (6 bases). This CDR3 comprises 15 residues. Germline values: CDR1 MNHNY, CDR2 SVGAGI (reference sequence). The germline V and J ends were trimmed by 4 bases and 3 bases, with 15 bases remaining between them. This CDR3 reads CASSSRTVFYTEAFF. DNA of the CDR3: TGTGCCAGCAGTTCCAGGACAGTATTCTACACTGAAGCTTTCTTT.

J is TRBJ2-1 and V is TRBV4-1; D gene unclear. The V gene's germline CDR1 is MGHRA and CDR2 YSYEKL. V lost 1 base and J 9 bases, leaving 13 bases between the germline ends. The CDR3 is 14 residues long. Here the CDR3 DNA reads TGCGCCAGCAGCCAAGTTCCCTCGGGCCCTGAGCAGTTCTTC. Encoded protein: CASSQVPSGPEQFF.

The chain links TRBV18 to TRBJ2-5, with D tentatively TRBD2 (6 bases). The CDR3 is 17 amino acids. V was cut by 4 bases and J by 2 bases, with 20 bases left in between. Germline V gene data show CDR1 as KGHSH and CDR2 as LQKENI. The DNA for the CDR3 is TGTGCCAGCTCACTGGGCTTCCCCGGCGGGGTACAAGAGACCCAGTACTTC. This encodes CASSLGFPGGVQETQYF.

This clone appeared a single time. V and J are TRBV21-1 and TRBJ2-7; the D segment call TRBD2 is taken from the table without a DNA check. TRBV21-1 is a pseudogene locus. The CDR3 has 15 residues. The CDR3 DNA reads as TGTGCCAGCAGCAAAGGAGGCAGTCGTTCCTACGAGCAGTACTTC. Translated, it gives CASSKGGSRSYEQYF.

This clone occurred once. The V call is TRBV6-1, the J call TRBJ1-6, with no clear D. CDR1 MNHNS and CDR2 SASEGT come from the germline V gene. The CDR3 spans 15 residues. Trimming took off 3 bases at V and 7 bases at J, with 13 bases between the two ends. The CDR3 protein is CASSDKQPTNSPLHF. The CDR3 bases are TGTGCCAGCAGTGATAAACAGCCCACCAATTCACCCCTCCACTTT.